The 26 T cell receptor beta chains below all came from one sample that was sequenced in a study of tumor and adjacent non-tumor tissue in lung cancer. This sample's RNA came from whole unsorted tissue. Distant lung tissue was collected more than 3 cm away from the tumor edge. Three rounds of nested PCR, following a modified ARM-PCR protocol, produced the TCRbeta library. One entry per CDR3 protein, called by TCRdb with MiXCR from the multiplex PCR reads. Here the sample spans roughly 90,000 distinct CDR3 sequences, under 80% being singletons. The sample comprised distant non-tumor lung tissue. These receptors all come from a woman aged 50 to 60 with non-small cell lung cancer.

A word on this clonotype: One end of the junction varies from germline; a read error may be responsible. CDR3 nucleotide sequence: TGTGCCATTAGCCCGGGACAGGCGTACACAGATATGCAGTATTTT. Translated, it gives CAISPGQAYTDMQYF. The genes are TRBV11-2 and TRBJ2-3; TRBD1 aligns across 8 bases. Germline CDR1 and CDR2: SGHAT and FQNNGV. The CDR3 loop spans 15 amino acids.

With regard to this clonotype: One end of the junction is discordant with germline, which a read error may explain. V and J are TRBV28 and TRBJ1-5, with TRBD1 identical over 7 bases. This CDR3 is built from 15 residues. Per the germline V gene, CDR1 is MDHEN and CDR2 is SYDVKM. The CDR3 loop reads CTSSWTRDSPKPQHF. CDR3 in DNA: TGTACCAGCAGTTGGACACGGGACAGCCCTAAGCCCCAGCATTTT.

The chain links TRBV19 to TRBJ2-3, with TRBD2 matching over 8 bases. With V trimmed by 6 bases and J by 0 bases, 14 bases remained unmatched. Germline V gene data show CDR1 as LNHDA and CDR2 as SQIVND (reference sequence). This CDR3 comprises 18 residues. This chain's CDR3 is CASSPARTSLTSTDTQYF. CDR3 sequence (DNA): TGTGCCAGTAGCCCCGCTCGGACTAGCTTAACTAGCACAGATACGCAGTATTTT.

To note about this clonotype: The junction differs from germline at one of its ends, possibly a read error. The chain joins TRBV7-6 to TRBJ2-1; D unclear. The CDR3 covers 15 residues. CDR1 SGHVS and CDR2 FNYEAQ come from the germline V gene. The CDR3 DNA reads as TGTGACAGCAGCTCCGACCAGACCTCCTACAATGAGCAGTTCTTC. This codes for CDSSSDQTSYNEQFF.

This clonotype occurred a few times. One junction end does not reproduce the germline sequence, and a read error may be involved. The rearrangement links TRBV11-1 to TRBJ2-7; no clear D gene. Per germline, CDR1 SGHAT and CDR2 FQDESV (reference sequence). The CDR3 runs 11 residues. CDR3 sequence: CASSFYTERYF. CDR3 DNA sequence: TGTGCCAGCAGCTTTTATACCGAGCGGTACTTC.

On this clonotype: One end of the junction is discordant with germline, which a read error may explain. This CDR3 reads CASSLDGNTGELSF. CDR3 sequence (DNA): TGCGCCAGCAGCTTGGACGGAAACACCGGGGAGCTGTCTTTT. The chain employs TRBV5-1 and TRBJ2-2; D perhaps matches TRBD2 (5 bases). Germline V gene data show CDR1 as SGHRS and CDR2 as YFSETQ. The CDR3 has 14 residues.

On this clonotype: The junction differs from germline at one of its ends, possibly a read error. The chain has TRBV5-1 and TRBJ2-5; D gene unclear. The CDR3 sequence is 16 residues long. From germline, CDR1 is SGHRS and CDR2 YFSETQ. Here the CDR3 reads CASSLSGALVQETPYF. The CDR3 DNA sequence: TGTGCCAGCAGCTTGAGTGGTGCTCTGGTCCAAGAGACCCCGTACTTC.

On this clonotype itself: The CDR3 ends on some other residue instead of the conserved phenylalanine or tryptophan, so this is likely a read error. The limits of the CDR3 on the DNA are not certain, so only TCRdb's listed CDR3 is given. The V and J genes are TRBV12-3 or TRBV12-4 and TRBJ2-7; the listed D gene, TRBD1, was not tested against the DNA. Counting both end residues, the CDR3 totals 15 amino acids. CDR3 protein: CASSLTGQGKYELYL.

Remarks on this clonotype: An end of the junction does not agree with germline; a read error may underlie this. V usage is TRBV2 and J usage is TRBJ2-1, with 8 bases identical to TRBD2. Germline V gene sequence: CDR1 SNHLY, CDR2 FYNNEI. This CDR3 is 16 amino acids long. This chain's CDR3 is CVSSERGGLGANEQFF. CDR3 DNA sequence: TGTGTCAGCAGTGAACGAGGGGGACTAGGGGCCAATGAGCAGTTCTTC.

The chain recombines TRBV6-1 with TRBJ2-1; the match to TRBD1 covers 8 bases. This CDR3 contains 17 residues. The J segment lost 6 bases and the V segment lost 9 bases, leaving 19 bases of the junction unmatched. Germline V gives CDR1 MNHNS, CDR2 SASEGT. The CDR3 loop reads CASSTDRGAAPCNEQFF. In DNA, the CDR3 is TGTGCCAGTAGTACCGACAGGGGCGCGGCTCCTTGCAATGAGCAGTTCTTC.

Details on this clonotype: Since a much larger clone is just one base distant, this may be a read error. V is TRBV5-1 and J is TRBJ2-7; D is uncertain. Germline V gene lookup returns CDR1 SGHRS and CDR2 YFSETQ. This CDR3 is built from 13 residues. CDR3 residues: CANSLGTSYEQYF. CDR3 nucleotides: TGCGCCAACAGCCTTGGTACCTCCTACGAGCAGTACTTC. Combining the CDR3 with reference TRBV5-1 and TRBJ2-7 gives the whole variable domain KAGVTQTPRYLIKTRGQQVTLSCSPISGHRSVSWYQQTPGQGLQFLFEYFSETQRNKGNFPGRFSGRQFSNSRSEMNVSTLELGDSALYLCANSLGTSYEQYFGPGTRLTVT.

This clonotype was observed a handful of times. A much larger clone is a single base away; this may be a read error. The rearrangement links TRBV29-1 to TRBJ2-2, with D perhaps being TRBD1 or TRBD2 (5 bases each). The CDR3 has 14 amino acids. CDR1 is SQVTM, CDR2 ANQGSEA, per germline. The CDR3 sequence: CSVEGMARTGDLFF. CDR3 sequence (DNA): TGCAGCGTTGAAGGGATGGCCCGCACCGGGGACCTGTTTTTT.

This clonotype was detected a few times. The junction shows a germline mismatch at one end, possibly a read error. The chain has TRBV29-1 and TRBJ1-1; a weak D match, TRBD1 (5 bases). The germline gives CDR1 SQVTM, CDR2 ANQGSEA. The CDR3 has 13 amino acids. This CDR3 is CSVALGDYTEVFF. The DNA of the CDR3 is TGCAGCGTAGCCCTCGGGGACTACACTGAAGTTTTCTTT.

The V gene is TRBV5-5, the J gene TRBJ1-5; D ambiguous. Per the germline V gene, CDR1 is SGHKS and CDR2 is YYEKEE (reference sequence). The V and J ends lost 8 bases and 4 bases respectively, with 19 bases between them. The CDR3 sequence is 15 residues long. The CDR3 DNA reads TGTGCCAGTAACGCTAACCCGGACTGGAATCAGCCCCAGCATTTT. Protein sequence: CASNANPDWNQPQHF.

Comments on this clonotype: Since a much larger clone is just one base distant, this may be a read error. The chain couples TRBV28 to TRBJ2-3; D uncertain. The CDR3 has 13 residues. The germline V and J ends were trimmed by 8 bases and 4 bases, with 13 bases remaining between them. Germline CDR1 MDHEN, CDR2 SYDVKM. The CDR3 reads CASSMEFSDTQYF. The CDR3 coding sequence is TGTGCCAGCTCCATGGAGTTCTCAGATACGCAGTATTTT.

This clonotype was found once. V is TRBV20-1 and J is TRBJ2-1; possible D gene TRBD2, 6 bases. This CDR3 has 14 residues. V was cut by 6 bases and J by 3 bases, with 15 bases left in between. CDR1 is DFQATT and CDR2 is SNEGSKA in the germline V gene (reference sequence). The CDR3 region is CSAHHLGGYNEQFF. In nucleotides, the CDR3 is TGCAGTGCCCACCATCTCGGGGGCTACAATGAGCAGTTCTTC.

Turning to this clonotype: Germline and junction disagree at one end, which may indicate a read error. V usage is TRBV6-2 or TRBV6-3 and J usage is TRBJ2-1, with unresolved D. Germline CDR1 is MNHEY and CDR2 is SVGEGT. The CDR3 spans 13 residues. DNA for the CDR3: TGTGCCAGTAGTTACCTCTCCTACAATGAGGAGTTCTTC. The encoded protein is CASSYLSYNEEFF.

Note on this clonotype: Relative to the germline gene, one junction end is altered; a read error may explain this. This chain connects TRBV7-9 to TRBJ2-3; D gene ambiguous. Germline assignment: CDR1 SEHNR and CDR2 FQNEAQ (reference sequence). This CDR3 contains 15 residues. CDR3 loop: CANSPVGYPTDMQYF. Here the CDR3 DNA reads TGTGCCAACAGCCCTGTGGGCTATCCCACAGATATGCAGTATTTT.

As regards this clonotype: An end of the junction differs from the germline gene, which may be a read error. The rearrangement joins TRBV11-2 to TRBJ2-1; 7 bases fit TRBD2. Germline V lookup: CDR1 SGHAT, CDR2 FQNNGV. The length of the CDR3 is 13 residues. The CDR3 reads CASTLEAGAGRFF. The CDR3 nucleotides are TGTGCCAGCACCTTAGAGGCGGGAGCTGGGCGGTTCTTC.

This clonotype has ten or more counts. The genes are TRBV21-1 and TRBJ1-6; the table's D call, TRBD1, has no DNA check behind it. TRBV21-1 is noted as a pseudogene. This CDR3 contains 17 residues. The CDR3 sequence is CASSPRQPSSYNSPLHF. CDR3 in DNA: TGTGCCAGCAGCCCCCGACAGCCGAGCTCCTATAATTCACCCCTCCACTTT.

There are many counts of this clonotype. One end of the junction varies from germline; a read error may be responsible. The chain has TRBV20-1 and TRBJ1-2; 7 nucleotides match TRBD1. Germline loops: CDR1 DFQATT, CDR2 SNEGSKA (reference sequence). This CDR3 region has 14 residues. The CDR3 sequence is CSARGGQSNYGYTF. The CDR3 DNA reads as TGCAGTGCGAGAGGGGGACAGAGTAACTATGGCTACACCTTC.

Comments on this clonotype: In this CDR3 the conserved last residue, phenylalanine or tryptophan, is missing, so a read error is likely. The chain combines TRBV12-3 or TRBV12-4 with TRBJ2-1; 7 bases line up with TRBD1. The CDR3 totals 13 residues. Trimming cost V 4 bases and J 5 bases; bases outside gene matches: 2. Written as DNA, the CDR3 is TGTGCCAGCAGTTGGGGACAGAACAATGAGCAGTTCTTA. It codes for CASSWGQNNEQFL.

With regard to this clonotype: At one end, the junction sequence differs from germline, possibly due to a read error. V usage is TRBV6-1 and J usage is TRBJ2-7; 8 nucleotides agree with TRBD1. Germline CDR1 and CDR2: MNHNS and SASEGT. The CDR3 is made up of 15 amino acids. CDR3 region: CANSEDGTGSYEQYF. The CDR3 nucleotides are TGTGCCAACAGTGAAGATGGGACAGGCTCCTACGAGCAATACTTC.

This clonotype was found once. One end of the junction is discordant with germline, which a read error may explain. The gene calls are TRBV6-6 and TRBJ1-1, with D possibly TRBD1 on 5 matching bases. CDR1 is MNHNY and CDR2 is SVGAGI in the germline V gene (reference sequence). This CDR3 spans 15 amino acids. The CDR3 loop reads CASSFEGQVNTEVCF. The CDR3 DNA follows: TGTGCCAGCAGTTTTGAGGGGCAGGTGAACACTGAAGTTTGCTTT.

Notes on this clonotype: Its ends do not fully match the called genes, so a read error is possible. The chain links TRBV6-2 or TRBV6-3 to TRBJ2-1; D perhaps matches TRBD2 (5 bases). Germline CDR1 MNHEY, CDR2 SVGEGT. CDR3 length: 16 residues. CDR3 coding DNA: TGTGCCAGCACTTATCCCCTGGAGGCTTCCTACAATGAGCAGTTTTTC. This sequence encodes CASTYPLEASYNEQFF.

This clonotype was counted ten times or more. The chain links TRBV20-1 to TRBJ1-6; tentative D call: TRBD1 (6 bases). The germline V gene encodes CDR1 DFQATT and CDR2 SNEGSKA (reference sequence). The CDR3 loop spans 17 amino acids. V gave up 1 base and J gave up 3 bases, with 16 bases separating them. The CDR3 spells CSARVWKGDYYNSPLHF. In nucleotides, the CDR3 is TGCAGTGCTAGAGTTTGGAAGGGGGACTACTATAATTCACCCCTCCACTTT.